A single sample gave rise to the 22 T cell receptor beta chains below, sequenced in a study of shared clonotypes between healthy human individuals. The repertoire was sequenced with immunoSEQ multiplex PCR; TCRdb's copy has only in-frame clones and lacks some. The sample lists around 2,100,000 clones; approximately 95% were seen once. The naive CD8 fraction comprised CD45RO-negative cells positively selected for CCR7 and excluded terminally differentiated effector memory CD45RA+ cells. Sequenced material: naive CD8+ T cells sorted from blood. These TCRs come from a man younger than 35 in good health.

This chain connects TRBV5-6 to TRBJ2-1; 9 nucleotides agree with TRBD2. The CDR3 is 15 amino acids. Germline CDR1 and CDR2: SGHDT and YYEEEE. With 3 bases clipped from V and 3 bases from J, the junction kept 4 bases outside the gene matches. In nucleotides, the CDR3 is TGTGCCAGCAGCTATGAACTAGCGGGCTACAATGAGCAGTTCTTC. It yields the protein CASSYELAGYNEQFF.

The chain recombines TRBV4-1 with TRBJ2-2, with D uncertain. Trimming shortened V by 4 bases and J by 8 bases, and 11 bases separated the two germline ends. The germline gives CDR1 MGHRA, CDR2 YSYEKL. This CDR3 is built from 13 residues. The CDR3 protein is CASSLLASGELFF. CDR3 in DNA: TGCGCCAGCAGCCTTTTAGCTTCTGGGGAGCTGTTTTTT.

The V gene is TRBV4-1, the J gene TRBJ1-5; possibly TRBD1 for D (5 bases). V was trimmed by 3 bases and J by 4 bases, leaving 13 bases between them. The germline V gene encodes CDR1 MGHRA and CDR2 YSYEKL. The CDR3 runs 15 residues. The DNA for the CDR3 is TGCGCCAGCAGCCAGGGACCTTATTTAAATCAGCCCCAGCATTTT. Translating it yields CASSQGPYLNQPQHF.

V is TRBV29-1 and J is TRBJ2-7, with 9 bases that match TRBD1. The junction had 1 base not matched to a gene; V was cut back by 4 bases and J by 3 bases. The CDR3 loop spans 12 amino acids. Per the germline V gene, CDR1 is SQVTM and CDR2 is ANQGSEA. This CDR3 is CSVADRGYEQYF. The CDR3 region has the DNA TGCAGCGTTGCGGACAGGGGCTACGAGCAGTACTTC.

With respect to this clone: In the same sample, other DNA sequences code for this CDR3. The J gene is TRBJ2-7, the V gene TRBV27; tentative D call: TRBD1 (6 bases). Germline V gene lookup returns CDR1 MNHEY and CDR2 SMNVEV (reference sequence). This CDR3 is 13 amino acids long. V was pared by 5 bases and J by 6 bases, with 14 bases between. The chain's CDR3 is CASSLGGVSEQYF. The CDR3 nucleotides are TGTGCCAGCAGTCTAGGGGGTGTAAGCGAGCAGTACTTC.

The CDR3 DNA is TGTGCCATCAGTGAGGGGGGGCCGTCAGATACGCAGTATTTT. Its protein product is CAISEGGPSDTQYF. This chain uses TRBV10-3 with TRBJ2-3, with D perhaps matching TRBD1 or TRBD2 (6 bases each). Per the germline V gene, CDR1 is ENHRY and CDR2 is SYGVKD. V dropped 2 bases and J dropped 4 bases, with 10 bases sitting between them. The CDR3 is made up of 14 amino acids.

The V gene is TRBV5-1, the J gene TRBJ2-7; a possible D gene is TRBD2 (5 bases). The CDR3 contains 13 residues. Germline V gene sequence: CDR1 SGHRS, CDR2 YFSETQ. Trimming removed 1 base at V and 6 bases at J, with 11 bases between. This chain's CDR3 is CASSLSAGVEQYF. The CDR3 DNA reads TGCGCCAGCAGCTTGTCTGCCGGGGTCGAGCAGTACTTC.

This chain links TRBV19 with TRBJ1-4; D gene uncertain. CDR1 LNHDA and CDR2 SQIVND come from the germline V gene (reference sequence). This CDR3 region has 12 residues. Trimming stripped 3 bases from V and 15 bases from J, with 14 bases between. CDR3 amino acids: CASSMRPTEVFF. CDR3 in DNA: TGTGCCAGTAGTATGCGACCAACGGAAGTGTTTTTT.

The chain recombines TRBV6-1 with TRBJ1-5; D is possibly TRBD1 (5 bases). Trimming removed 3 bases from V and 1 base from J, with 13 bases in between. CDR1 is MNHNS, CDR2 SASEGT, per germline. This CDR3 is built from 16 residues. CDR3 sequence: CASSDFWGVSNQPQHF. The CDR3 DNA reads as TGTGCCAGCAGTGATTTTTGGGGGGTAAGCAATCAGCCCCAGCATTTT.

The V call is TRBV7-3, the J call TRBJ2-2; D may correspond to TRBD1 or TRBD2 (6 bases each). Germline V gene lookup returns CDR1 SGHTA and CDR2 FQGTGA. CDR3 length: 16 amino acids. V was cut by 5 bases and J by 4 bases, with 17 bases left in between. DNA for the CDR3: TGTGCCAGCAGCCTTCCCGGGGGCGTTGGCACCGGGGAGCTGTTTTTT. Translating it yields CASSLPGGVGTGELFF.

The chain couples TRBV5-6 to TRBJ1-2; maybe TRBD1 (6 bases). CDR3 length: 14 amino acids. Looked up from germline, CDR1 is SGHDT and CDR2 is YYEEEE. V was pared by 4 bases and J by 3 bases, with 13 bases between. In DNA, the CDR3 is TGTGCCAGCAGCCCCGGCAGGGGAGACTATGGCTACACCTTC. As protein: CASSPGRGDYGYTF.

The genes are TRBV5-4 and TRBJ2-1; D call uncertain. V was clipped by 9 bases and J by 7 bases, with 11 bases between them. The CDR3 has 11 residues. CDR1 is SGHNT and CDR2 is YYREEE in the germline V gene (reference sequence). DNA for the CDR3: TGTGCCACCACCCATGGGAATGAGCAGTTCTTC. Its translation: CATTHGNEQFF.

This clone has only one observation. The chain joins TRBV27 to TRBJ2-1; TRBD2 aligns across 10 bases. The CDR3 extends over 15 amino acids. Germline assignment: CDR1 MNHEY and CDR2 SMNVEV (reference sequence). Trimming took 6 bases from V and 8 from J; bases not matched to a gene: 10. The CDR3 region is CASSSSGGAADEQFF. In DNA form, the CDR3 reads TGTGCCAGCAGCTCGAGCGGGGGGGCCGCTGATGAGCAGTTCTTC.

V usage is TRBV6-5 and J usage is TRBJ2-7; D is perhaps TRBD1 (5 bases). Between the trimmed V and J ends, which lost 6 bases and 2 bases, there was a span of 17 bases. The CDR3 totals 15 residues. The V gene's germline CDR1 is MNHEY and CDR2 SVGAGI. In nucleotides, the CDR3 is TGTGCCAGCAGCCGGCCGACAGAACCCCCCTACGAGCAGTACTTC. Its translation is CASSRPTEPPYEQYF.

As concerns this clone: The germline gene is not matched at one end of the junction; a read error may be the cause. Other nucleotide sequences in the sample specify the same CDR3. The chain employs TRBV18 and TRBJ1-5, with D perhaps TRBD1 (6 bases). Germline values: CDR1 KGHSH, CDR2 LQKENI. The CDR3 has 14 amino acids. The CDR3 loop reads CASSPQGINQPQHF. CDR3 bases: TGCGCCAGCTCACCCCAGGGGATTAATCAGCCCCAGCATTTT. The complete variable domain, with remaining parts taken from reference TRBV18 and TRBJ1-5, reads NAGVMQNPRHLVRRRGQEARLRCSPMKGHSHVYWYRQLPEEGLKFMVYLQKENIIDESGMPKERFSAEFPKEGPSILRIQQVVRGDSAAYFCASSPQGINQPQHFGDGTRLSIL.

As regards this clone: Other DNA sequences of this sample code for an identical CDR3. The chain links TRBV5-6 to TRBJ1-1; D unresolved. The CDR3 has 13 amino acids. The germline V and J ends were trimmed by 4 bases and 1 base, with 8 bases remaining between them. Germline V CDR1 and CDR2: SGHDT, YYEEEE. CDR3 DNA sequence: TGTGCCAGCAGCCCGACGGGGAACACTGAAGCTTTCTTT. The encoded protein is CASSPTGNTEAFF.

The chain carries TRBV6-5 and TRBJ2-1; 8 nucleotides align to TRBD2. Germline CDR1 reads MNHEY; CDR2 reads SVGAGI. The V and J ends lost 2 bases and 7 bases, in that order; junction bases with no gene match: 7. This CDR3 spans 15 amino acids. The DNA for the CDR3 is TGTGCCAGCAGTTACCGTGCCAGCGGGAGTAATGAGCAGTTCTTC. Translated, it gives CASSYRASGSNEQFF.

This sequence joins TRBV7-6 and TRBJ2-7, with D uncertain. Per germline, CDR1 SGHVS and CDR2 FNYEAQ. V lost 5 bases and J lost 4, with 12 bases in between. The CDR3 spans 13 residues. CDR3 amino acids: CASSPGPEYEQYF. CDR3 nucleotide sequence: TGTGCCAGCAGCCCCGGCCCGGAATACGAGCAGTACTTC.

As to this clone: The same CDR3 arises from other DNA sequences in this sample as well. The chain couples TRBV4-3 to TRBJ1-6; 9 positions agree with TRBD1. The germline V gene encodes CDR1 LGHNA and CDR2 YSLEER. The CDR3 is 15 amino acids. Unmatched junction bases numbered 3, after V lost 2 bases and J lost 7 bases. The CDR3 spells CASSQLTGGNSPLHF. The CDR3, as DNA: TGCGCCAGCAGCCAACTGACAGGGGGGAATTCACCCCTCCACTTT.

The V gene is TRBV6-5, the J gene TRBJ2-3, with TRBD2 matching 7 bases. The CDR3 runs to 13 residues. With 6 bases clipped from V and 6 bases from J, the junction kept 6 bases outside the gene matches. Germline loops: CDR1 MNHEY, CDR2 SVGAGI. The CDR3 spells CASSSAGVDTQYF. CDR3 bases: TGTGCCAGCAGCTCGGCGGGAGTTGATACGCAGTATTTT.

The chain joins TRBV5-1 to TRBJ1-3; 10 bases map to TRBD1. From germline, CDR1 is SGHRS and CDR2 YFSETQ. The CDR3 is made up of 16 amino acids. After removal of 4 bases from V and 6 bases from J, the junction contained 10 bases not matched to a gene. CDR3 nucleotides: TGCGCCAGCAGCCCCGGGACAGGGGAGTTAGTAAACACCATATATTTT. This sequence encodes CASSPGTGELVNTIYF.

This chain uses TRBV6-6 with TRBJ2-3; D gene ambiguous. The V and J ends lost 5 bases and 8 bases respectively, with 14 bases between them. The CDR3 consists of 13 residues. Germline lookup yields CDR1 MNHNY and CDR2 SVGAGI (reference sequence). The CDR3 DNA reads TGTGCCAGCAGTGACCAGAAGAGCAGTACGCAGTATTTT. The encoded protein is CASSDQKSSTQYF.